This TCR beta chain was captured by sequencing in a study of radiotherapy plus CTLA-4 blockade in lung cancer. Germline CDR1 reads SQVTM; CDR2 reads ANQGSEA. CDR3 size: 12 residues. V shed 5 bases and J shed 2 bases, with 10 bases lying between them. Sequencing used immunoSEQ multiplex PCR; TCRdb keeps in-frame clones, though not all of them. The data show roughly 100,000 clones, around 83% seen once. The chain employs TRBV29-1 and TRBJ2-7; D perhaps matches TRBD1 (5 bases). Material: peripheral blood, obtained from a patient treated with radiotherapy plus ipilimumab. This sequence was found in a human donor with non-small cell lung cancer who had a partial response to radiotherapy plus ipilimumab. The CDR3, as DNA: TGCAGCGTTCAGGCAGGGACCTACGAGCAGTACTTC. Amino acids: CSVQAGTYEQYF.